A selection of T cell receptor beta chains follows, all from one sample in a study of blood T cell repertoires in COVID-19. Using immunoSEQ multiplex PCR, the repertoire was profiled, and TCRdb retains in-frame clones only, with some absent. The sample lists around 170,000 clones; about 87% were seen once. Sequencing was performed on peripheral blood. These TCRs come from a woman under 40 with acute or convalescent COVID-19. CDR3s include the opening cysteine and the closing phenylalanine or tryptophan. A D gene is named only where the DNA matches it firmly. Rows may omit the clone size; those that give it use once, few, many or a size class.

j_call	d_call	v_call	clone_size	cdr3_nt	cdr3_aa
TRBJ2-2	-	TRBV4-1	-	TGCGCCAGCGAGGGAACTAACACCGGGGAGCTGTTTTTT	CASEGTNTGELFF
TRBJ2-3	-	TRBV18	-	TGTGCCAGCTCAGTATCGGGACTCACAGATACGCAGTATTTT	CASSVSGLTDTQYF
TRBJ1-5	TRBD1	TRBV28	-	TGTGCCAGCAGTTCCCAGACAGGGGGGAGGAATCAGCCCCAGCATTTT	CASSSQTGGRNQPQHF
TRBJ1-5	-	TRBV27	-	TGTGCCAGCAGACCTAATAGCAATCAGCCCCAGCATTTT	CASRPNSNQPQHF
TRBJ2-7	TRBD2	TRBV11-3	-	TGTGCCAGCAGTCAAGGCGGGAGGCGCTACGAGCAGTACTTC	CASSQGGRRYEQYF
TRBJ1-5	TRBD1	TRBV28	-	TGTGCCAGCAGTTTACCTGGGACAGGGGGCGTTCAGCCCCAGCATTTT	CASSLPGTGGVQPQHF
TRBJ1-4	-	TRBV28	once	TGTGCCAGCAGTTACCTCTACAGGGTGGGGGAAAAACTGTTTTTT	CASSYLYRVGEKLFF
TRBJ2-7	TRBD2	TRBV18	-	TGTGCCAGCTCACCACAGGAGGGAGGGCTTCCTGAAGAGCAGTACTTC	CASSPQEGGLPEEQYF
TRBJ1-2	-	TRBV29-1	-	TGCAGCGTTGAGCCAATGGGACTTGACTATGGCTACACCTTC	CSVEPMGLDYGYTF
TRBJ1-2	-	TRBV15	-	TGTGCCACCAGCAGTGGGCTTTATGGCTACACCTTC	CATSSGLYGYTF
TRBJ1-2	-	TRBV5-1	-	TGCGCCAGCAGCTTGGACAGTACACCCACCTCCGGAACCTTC	CASSLDSTPTSGTF
TRBJ2-7	-	TRBV7-9	-	TGTGCCAGCATCGGGGATTACTCCGAGCAGTACTTC	CASIGDYSEQYF
TRBJ2-2	-	TRBV4-1	-	TGCGCCAGCGGGGAGGTTGGTTATAGGGAGCTGTTTTTT	CASGEVGYRELFF
TRBJ1-2	-	TRBV18	-	TGTGCCAGCTCCACCGGGACAAAATATGGCTACACCTTC	CASSTGTKYGYTF
TRBJ2-7	-	TRBV18	-	TGTGCCAGCTCACCTCGGGACTCCTCTTACGAGCAGTACTTC	CASSPRDSSYEQYF